This TCR beta chain was found in a study of blood T cell repertoires in COVID-19. Across the study: Material from acute and convalescent COVID-19 was sourced from the United States, Italy and Spain. Sample material is recorded as cDNA or gDNA derived from T cells, B-cell-depleted T cells, or PBMCs.

The CDR3 is made up of 14 amino acids. Deletions cut 7 bases from V and 11 bases from J, with 23 bases between. Germline-derived CDR1 and CDR2 are SEHNR and FQNEAQ (reference sequence). Methods used by the authors: Counts of nucleated cells, estimated from reference gene primer amplification, were obtained. Sequenced by immunoSEQ multiplex PCR; TCRdb stores in-frame clones only, minus some. V and J calls plus clone size are reproduced from that table; the DNA served to infer D and trimming. The table shows some 200,000 clones, with around 82% occurring only once. The age range of participants was about 18 to 90 years, with residence in under 30 US areas.

Input material: PBMCs or T cells enriched from blood (not recorded which). This clonotype originated in a middle-aged man who had recovered from COVID-19. V gene TRBV7-9 combines with J gene TRBJ1-1; D remains unclear. CDR3 amino acids: CASTYTHQALTAFF. CDR3 nucleotides: TGTGCCAGCACATACACACACCAGGCCCTGACGGCTTTCTTT.